The clone carrying this T cell receptor (beta chain) was counted only a few times. The data originate from a study of identical twins. Trimming removed 0 bases from V and 5 bases from J, with 10 bases in between. The CDR3 has 14 residues. Germline lookup yields CDR1 DFQATT and CDR2 SNEGSKA (reference sequence). TCRdb fed the 5' RACE reads into MiXCR, producing one record per CDR3 protein. The sample holds around 670,000 distinct CDR3 sequences, approximately 6% seen once. The gene calls are TRBV20-1 and TRBJ2-2; D ambiguous. The material sequenced was naive T cells sorted from blood. This sequence was found in a man aged 18 to 35 in good health. The CDR3 nucleotides are TGCAGTGCTAGAGATGGTCTCACGACCGGGGAGCTGTTTTTT. Protein product: CSARDGLTTGELFF.